This entry concerns a single T cell receptor beta chain. The sample comes from a study of blood T cell repertoires in COVID-19. Study summary: Acute and convalescent COVID-19 specimens originated in the United States, Italy and Spain. PBMCs, B-cell-depleted T cells, or T cells were the source of the cDNA or gDNA that made up the material.

Per the authors' pipeline: Nucleated cell number was recorded as an estimate derived from reference gene primer amplification. This table comes from immunoSEQ multiplex PCR, and its TCRdb copy is limited to in-frame clones, with some not included. D and trimming were read from the DNA, whereas the V and J calls and clone size are those reported in that table. The sample consists of around 62,000 clones, over 85% of them appearing once. The CDR3 has 15 amino acids. CDR1 MDHEN and CDR2 SYDVKM come from the germline V gene. The junction had 7 bases not matched to a gene; V was cut back by 1 base and J by 8 bases.

The sample consisted of peripheral blood. The receptor comes from a man between 70 and 80 years old with active COVID-19. The chain uses TRBV28 and TRBJ2-1; 8 bases are shared with TRBD1. The CDR3 nucleotides read TGTGCCAGCAGTTTATTATCGGCAGGGGGCTATGAGCAGTTCTTC. Its translation is CASSLLSAGGYEQFF.